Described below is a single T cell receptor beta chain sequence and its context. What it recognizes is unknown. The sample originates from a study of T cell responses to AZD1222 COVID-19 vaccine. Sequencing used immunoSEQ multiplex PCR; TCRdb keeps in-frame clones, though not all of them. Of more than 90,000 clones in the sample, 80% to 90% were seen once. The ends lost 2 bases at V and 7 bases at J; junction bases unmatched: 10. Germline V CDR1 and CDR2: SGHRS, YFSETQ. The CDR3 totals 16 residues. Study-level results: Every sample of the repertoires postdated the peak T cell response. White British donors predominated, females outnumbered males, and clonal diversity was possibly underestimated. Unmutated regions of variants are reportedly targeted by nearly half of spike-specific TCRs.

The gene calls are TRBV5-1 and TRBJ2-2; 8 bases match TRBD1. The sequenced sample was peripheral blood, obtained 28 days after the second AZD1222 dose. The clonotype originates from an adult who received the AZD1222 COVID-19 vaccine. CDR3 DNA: TGCGCCAGCAGCTTCGGGGCAGGGGGCTACAGCGGGGAGCTGTTTTTT. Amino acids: CASSFGAGGYSGELFF.